Described below is a single T cell receptor beta chain sequence and its context. Its antigen is not identified. This entry belongs to a study of response to subunit inactivated influenza vaccine. TCRdb ran MiXCR on the RT-PCR reads and lists one entry per CDR3 protein. The sample carries about 190,000 distinct CDR3 sequences, over 13% recorded once. Study observations and caveats: Authors suggested each seasonal influenza vaccination recruits few new T cells.

The TCR comes from a man in his forties or fifties who received an inactivated influenza vaccine. The material sequenced was CD8+ T cells sorted from PBMCs, taken about 5 days after vaccination.

The CDR3 loop reads CASSTSGLAYYEQYF. CDR3 nucleotide sequence: TGTGCCAGCAGCACCTCGGGACTAGCATACTACGAGCAGTACTTC. The V and J genes are TRBV7-9 and TRBJ2-7, with 9 bases that match TRBD2. CDR1 SEHNR and CDR2 FQNEAQ come from the germline V gene (reference sequence). CDR3 length: 15 amino acids. V lost 5 bases and J lost 3; bases outside the gene matches: 8.